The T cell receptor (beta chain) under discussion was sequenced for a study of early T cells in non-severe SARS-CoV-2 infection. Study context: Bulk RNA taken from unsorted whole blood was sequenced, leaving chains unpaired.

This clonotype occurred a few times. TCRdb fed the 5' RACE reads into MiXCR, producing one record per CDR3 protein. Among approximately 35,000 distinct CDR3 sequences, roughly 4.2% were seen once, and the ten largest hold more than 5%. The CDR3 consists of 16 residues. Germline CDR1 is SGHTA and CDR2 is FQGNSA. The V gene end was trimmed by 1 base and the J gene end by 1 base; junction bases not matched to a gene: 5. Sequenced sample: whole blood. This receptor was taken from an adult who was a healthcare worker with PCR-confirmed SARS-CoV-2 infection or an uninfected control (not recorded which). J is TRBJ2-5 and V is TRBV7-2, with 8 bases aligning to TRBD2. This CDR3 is CASSLGPAGAQETQYF. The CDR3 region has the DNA TGTGCCAGCAGCTTAGGGCCAGCGGGGGCCCAAGAGACCCAGTACTTC.